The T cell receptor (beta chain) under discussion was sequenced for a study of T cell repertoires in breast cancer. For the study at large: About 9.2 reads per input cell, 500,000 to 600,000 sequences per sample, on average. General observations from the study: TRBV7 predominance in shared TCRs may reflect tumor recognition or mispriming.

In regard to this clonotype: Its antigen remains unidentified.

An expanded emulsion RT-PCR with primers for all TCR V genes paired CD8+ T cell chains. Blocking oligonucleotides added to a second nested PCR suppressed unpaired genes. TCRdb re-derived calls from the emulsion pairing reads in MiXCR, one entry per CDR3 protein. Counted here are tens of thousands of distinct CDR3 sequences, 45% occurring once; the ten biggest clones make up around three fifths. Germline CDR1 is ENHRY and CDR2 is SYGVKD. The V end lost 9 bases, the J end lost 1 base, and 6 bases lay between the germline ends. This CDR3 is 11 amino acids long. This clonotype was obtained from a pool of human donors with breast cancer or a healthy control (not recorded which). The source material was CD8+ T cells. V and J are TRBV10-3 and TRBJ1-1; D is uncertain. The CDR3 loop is CAISENTEAFF. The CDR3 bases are TGTGCCATTTCAGAGAACACTGAAGCTTTCTTT.